This entry is about one TCR beta chain. Its binding antigen is unknown. Qualities for individual bases were not recorded, and no much larger clone is one base off. This specimen belongs to a study of vaccination and CD4 T cells after COVID-19 (dated by TCRdb to between 2021 and 2022). Context from the whole study: Every convalescent patient had a positive nasal swab PCR test for SARS-CoV-2, with mild disease in nine patients and severe disease in one. Six males and four females were included in the convalescent cohort, with two Hispanic individuals, seven Caucasians, two Asians and one multiracial person represented. Two doses of either the Pfizer-BioNTech BNT162b2 vaccine (n=8) or the Moderna mRNA-1273 vaccine (n=2) were administered to participants. Post-COVID blood samples were collected from convalescent patients a median of around 96 days after diagnosis, with a range of roughly 30 to 161 days. Post-vaccine blood samples were collected a median of approximately 77 days after the second vaccine dose, ranging from about 13 to 241 days. The cultures were stimulated with overlapping spike peptide pools from SARS-CoV-2 and from the common cold coronaviruses HCoV-NL63, HCoV-OC43 and HCoV-229E. In control cultures, a CEFX viral epitope pool was used as positive control, an HIV-1 Nef peptide pool was used as negative control, or no peptide was added. In some eleven COVID-19 convalescent patients and 4 infection-naive healthy vaccine recipients, researchers compared the spike-specific CD4+ TCR repertoire from before mRNA vaccination with the repertoire from after. Study-wide findings and limitations: The number of convalescent patients in the study was relatively small, and the study did not examine early timepoints following natural infection. Nearly all vaccine-specific clones in convalescent patients (304 of 307) were mono-reactive for SARS-CoV-2 spike rather than cross-reactive with common cold coronaviruses. Among convalescent patients, a median approximately 88% of the SARS-CoV-2-reactive clones seen after vaccination appeared only after vaccination, which suggests priming specific to the vaccine. The median number of SARS-CoV-2-reactive clonotypes rose from 20 to 25 after infection to roughly 38 after vaccination, but the change was not significant.

Trimmed from V: 3 bases; trimmed from J: 0 bases; junction bases lacking a gene match: 13. Including the terminal cysteine and phenylalanine, the CDR3 comprises 20 residues. The sequence is cut down to CDR3 DNA, 60 bases in frame from base 1. CDR1 and CDR2 are drawn from the germline V gene (reference sequence): DFQATT, SNEGSKA. The treatment or condition label corresponds to: 10-day PBMC culture with coronavirus spike peptide pools or control peptides (ViraFEST assay). To expand antigen-specific T cells with peptide pools and then pick out the expanded clonotypes through TCR sequencing, the study relied on the ViraFEST assay. The positive SARS-CoV-2 PCR tests of the convalescent patients were dated from March to December 2020, before the Alpha, Beta and Delta variants emerged in the United States. Each well held 2.2 million or so PBMCs cultured with roughly 10 ug/ml peptide pools in IMDM containing roughly 4.7% human AB serum and approximately 10 IU/ml IL-2. On days 3 and 7, half of the culture medium was replaced with fresh IL-2-containing medium. CD4+ T cells were isolated after approximately ten days of culture through negative selection using the EasySep CD4+ T cell isolation kit. Ficoll-Paque Plus gradient centrifugation was used to isolate PBMCs from whole blood, and the isolated PBMCs were then either used fresh or cryopreserved at -140C. Culture conditions were generally each tested in triplicate wells.

The library was obtained by PCR. DNA from cultured CD4+ T cells underwent TCR sequencing with the Oncomine TCR Beta short-read assay at the Johns Hopkins FTIC core. Genomic DNA was extracted from the cultured CD4+ T cells with the QIAamp micro DNA kit. Oncomine TCR Beta libraries from cultured CD4+ T cells were pooled using unique dual indexes and sequenced on an Illumina iSeq 100. In the source study's methods: Non-productive sequences were filtered out, and CDR3s that did not start with C, did not end with F or W, or were shorter than 7 amino acids were discarded. The MANAFEST web application identified antigen-specific clonotypes by comparing peptide-stimulated wells against reference wells and other culture wells. An FDR below 0.05, an odds ratio above 5, and a productive frequency above 0.1% in at least two of three replicate wells were required for clones to be considered positive. Clonotypes that were significantly expanded in both SARS-CoV-2 spike wells and at least one common cold coronavirus spike condition were defined as cross-reactive. CDR3 homology was assessed with Levenshtein distances (stringdist) and unrooted phylogenetic trees (ape) in R version 3.6.1. TCRdb passed the public sequencing reads through fastp at Q25 and MiXCR, retaining productive beta sequences. Each entry merges the rows of one CDR3 protein and shows their most common DNA and genes. TCRdb, not the original authors, processed these V and J calls. This sample gives over 10,000 distinct CDR3 sequences in total; less than 80% of them show up just once. The top ten clones comprise 10% to 15% of the sample.

Input material: CD4+ T cells from blood, cultured in vitro. This clonotype was obtained from a human donor who had recovered from COVID-19. The chain couples TRBV20-1 to TRBJ2-1; TRBD2 matches 14 bases in the middle. The CDR3 in this case is CSASHGTSGGQQSSYNEQFF. The nucleotide sequence is given as TGCAGTGCTAGCCACGGGACTAGCGGGGGACAGCAAAGCTCCTACAATGAGCAGTTCTTC.